These 18 T cell receptor beta chains were sequenced from one sample in a study of blood T cell repertoires in COVID-19. The assay was immunoSEQ multiplex PCR, and TCRdb's table has in-frame clones only and misses some. The repertoire includes 150,000 to 200,000 clones, approximately 82% of them detected once, and about 24% sits in the top ten. Sequenced sample: peripheral blood. All receptors come from a woman aged 80 or over with acute or convalescent COVID-19.

This chain links TRBV13 with TRBJ2-2, with TRBD2 matching 12 bases. V lost 5 bases, J lost 6 bases, and 10 bases stayed unmatched. Germline CDR1 PRHDT, CDR2 FYEKMQ (reference sequence). The CDR3 is made up of 17 amino acids. CDR3 coding DNA: TGTGCCAGCAGCAAGCGACTAGCGGGAGAGGCGGCCGGGGAGCTGTTTTTT. Protein: CASSKRLAGEAAGELFF.

The chain uses TRBV18 and TRBJ2-7, with D hard to call. This CDR3 is 14 amino acids long. CDR1 and CDR2 from the germline V gene are KGHSH and LQKENI. V was trimmed by 1 base and J by 2 bases, leaving 9 bases between them. CDR3 DNA sequence: TGTGCCAGCTCACCACAAGGCGGAACCTACGAGCAGTACTTC. Translation: CASSPQGGTYEQYF.

Of note for this clone: At the DNA level, this CDR3 is encoded by other sequences in the same sample as well. The chain combines TRBV27 with TRBJ2-7; D possibly corresponds to TRBD2 (5 bases). V was cut by 5 bases and J by 4 bases, with 12 bases left in between. CDR3 length: 13 amino acids. Germline lookup yields CDR1 MNHEY and CDR2 SMNVEV (reference sequence). This CDR3 reads CASSRTSGYEQYF. The CDR3, as DNA: TGTGCCAGCAGTCGGACCAGCGGATACGAGCAGTACTTC.

The rearrangement links TRBV30 to TRBJ1-5; D perhaps matches TRBD1 (5 bases). CDR1 and CDR2 (germline): GTSNPN, SVGIG (reference sequence). The CDR3 runs to 13 residues. The ends were cut back, 4 bases at V and 6 bases at J, with 13 bases in the middle. This chain's CDR3 is CAWTLKQGQPQHF. CDR3 coding DNA: TGTGCCTGGACCCTCAAGCAGGGTCAGCCCCAGCATTTT.

The chain has TRBV30 and TRBJ1-2; D remains unclear. Germline lookup yields CDR1 GTSNPN and CDR2 SVGIG (reference sequence). This CDR3 is 14 amino acids long. The V end lost 5 bases, the J end lost 2 bases, and 15 bases lay between the germline ends. The CDR3 region is CAWSRGPSNYGYTF. CDR3 nucleotide sequence: TGTGCCTGGTCCAGAGGGCCATCCAACTATGGCTACACCTTC.

This chain joins TRBV19 and TRBJ2-7, with a possible D match to TRBD1 (5 bases). Trimming removed 3 bases from V and 3 bases from J, with 12 bases in between. This CDR3 spans 14 amino acids. Germline assignment: CDR1 LNHDA and CDR2 SQIVND (reference sequence). The CDR3 DNA follows: TGTGCCAGTAGTATCGGGCAGGGTTACTACGAGCAGTACTTC. Protein product: CASSIGQGYYEQYF.

This clone was counted between two and nine times. V usage is TRBV7-8 and J usage is TRBJ1-5; weak D call: TRBD1 (6 bases). Trimming cost V 3 bases and J 4 bases, with 16 bases left between them. The CDR3 has 16 residues. The V gene's germline CDR1 is SGHVS and CDR2 FQNEAQ. In nucleotides, the CDR3 is TGTGCCAGCAGCTTCTCAGACAGGCTCATGAATCAGCCCCAGCATTTT. Translating it yields CASSFSDRLMNQPQHF.

The table lists this clone with a few counts. V usage is TRBV9 and J usage is TRBJ1-4; weak D call: TRBD1 (5 bases). The V gene's germline CDR1 is SGDLS and CDR2 YYNGEE. The CDR3 length is 15 residues. V lost 4 bases and J lost 0, with 10 bases in between. In DNA, the CDR3 is TGTGCCAGCAGCTACGCAGGGTCAACTAATGAAAAACTGTTTTTT. Translated: CASSYAGSTNEKLFF.

This chain uses TRBV2 with TRBJ2-3, with TRBD2 matching 10 bases. CDR1 and CDR2 from the germline V gene are SNHLY and FYNNEI. Germline trimming cut 4 bases from V and 6 bases from J; bases unmatched to any gene: 4. There are 14 residues in the CDR3. Written as DNA, the CDR3 is TGTGCCAGCAGTGGACTAGCGGGCCGTGATACGCAGTATTTT. It specifies CASSGLAGRDTQYF.

This clone appeared a single time. The chain uses TRBV7-8 and TRBJ1-2; 9 bases map to TRBD1. The CDR3 covers 12 residues. The V segment lost 8 bases and the J segment 2 bases; nucleotides outside the gene matches: 0. Looked up from germline, CDR1 is SGHVS and CDR2 is FQNEAQ. The CDR3 nucleotides are TGTGCCAGCGGACAGGGGAACTATGGCTACACCTTC. This encodes CASGQGNYGYTF.

This chain joins TRBV7-2 and TRBJ1-5; no firm D call. V was clipped by 2 bases and J by 5 bases, with 16 bases between them. Germline loops: CDR1 SGHTA, CDR2 FQGNSA. The CDR3 is 16 residues long. CDR3 loop: CASSLRGPGGYQPQHF. The CDR3 nucleotides are TGTGCCAGCAGCTTACGTGGGCCGGGAGGTTATCAGCCCCAGCATTTT. Together with reference TRBV7-2 and TRBJ1-5, the CDR3 gives the full variable domain: GAGVSQSPSNKVTEKGKDVELRCDPISGHTALYWYRQSLGQGLEFLIYFQGNSAPDKSGLPSDRFSAERTGGSVSTLTIQRTQQEDSAVYLCASSLRGPGGYQPQHFGDGTRLSIL.

The chain uses TRBV5-1 and TRBJ1-4; TRBD1 matches 7 bases. CDR1 is SGHRS and CDR2 is YFSETQ in the germline V gene. With V trimmed by 4 bases and J by 7 bases, 10 bases remained unmatched. The CDR3 has 15 residues. CDR3 coding DNA: TGCGCCAGCAGCCCCATGAGTAGGGGGCTTGAAAAACTGTTTTTT. It encodes CASSPMSRGLEKLFF.

As DNA, the CDR3 is TGTGCCAGCAGCCCAACCTGGGACAGGGGGCGAGAGACCCAGTACTTC. It encodes CASSPTWDRGRETQYF. This sequence joins TRBV7-2 and TRBJ2-5; 12 nucleotides align to TRBD1. CDR1 is SGHTA, CDR2 FQGNSA, per germline. V lost 5 bases to trimming and J lost 4 bases; unmatched junction nucleotides: 8. The CDR3 sequence is 16 residues long.

The rearrangement links TRBV6-5 to TRBJ1-1, with D perhaps TRBD1 (5 bases). Germline assignment: CDR1 MNHEY and CDR2 SVGAGI. V lost 6 bases and J 1 base, leaving 12 bases between the germline ends. The CDR3 has 14 amino acids. This CDR3 reads CASRHNQGNTEAFF. In DNA, the CDR3 is TGTGCCAGCAGACACAACCAGGGGAACACTGAAGCTTTCTTT.

This chain uses TRBV6-5 with TRBJ2-2; 10 nucleotides line up with TRBD1. The V segment lost 2 bases and the J segment 6 bases; nucleotides outside the gene matches: 0. The CDR3 loop spans 14 amino acids. Germline lookup yields CDR1 MNHEY and CDR2 SVGAGI. The CDR3 DNA sequence: TGTGCCAGCAGTTACGGACAGGGGGCCGGGGAGCTGTTTTTT. Residues: CASSYGQGAGELFF.

This chain joins TRBV5-8 and TRBJ2-4; 10 bases agree with TRBD1. CDR3 length: 14 amino acids. The trim removed 4 bases at V and 6 bases at J, leaving 4 bases unmatched. The germline V gene has CDR1 SGHTS and CDR2 YDEGEE. CDR3 bases: TGTGCCAGCAGCGCCCGGGACAGGGGAAACATTCAGTACTTC. Protein sequence: CASSARDRGNIQYF.

The J gene is TRBJ2-5, the V gene TRBV7-2; 7 bases map to TRBD1. Germline CDR1 and CDR2: SGHTA and FQGNSA. The CDR3 totals 14 residues. The junction had 8 bases not matched to a gene; V was cut back by 6 bases and J by 4 bases. For the CDR3, the DNA is TGTGCCAGCAGATTGCGGACAGGAGGAGAGACCCAGTACTTC. This translates into CASRLRTGGETQYF.

The rearrangement joins TRBV5-1 to TRBJ2-2; 9 bases fit TRBD1. The V gene's germline CDR1 is SGHRS and CDR2 YFSETQ. The CDR3 sequence is 15 residues long. The V gene end was trimmed by 7 bases and the J gene end by 5 bases; junction bases not matched to a gene: 9. The CDR3 coding sequence is TGCGCCAGCGGCCTAGGGACAGGGTGGACCGGGGAGCTGTTTTTT. It is translated as CASGLGTGWTGELFF.